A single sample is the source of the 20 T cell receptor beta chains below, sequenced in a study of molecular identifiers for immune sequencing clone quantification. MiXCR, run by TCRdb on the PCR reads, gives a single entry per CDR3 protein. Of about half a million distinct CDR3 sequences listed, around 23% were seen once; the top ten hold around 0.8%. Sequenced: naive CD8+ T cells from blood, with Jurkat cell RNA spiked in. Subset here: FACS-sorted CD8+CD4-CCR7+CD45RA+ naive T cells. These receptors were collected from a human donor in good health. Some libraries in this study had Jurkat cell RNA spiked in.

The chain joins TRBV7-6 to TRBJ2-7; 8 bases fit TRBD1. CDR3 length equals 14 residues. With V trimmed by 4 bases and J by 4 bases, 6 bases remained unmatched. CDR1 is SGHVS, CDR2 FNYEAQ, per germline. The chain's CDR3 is CASSSTGVLYEQYF. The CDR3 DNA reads TGTGCCAGCAGCTCGACAGGGGTCTTGTACGAGCAGTACTTC.

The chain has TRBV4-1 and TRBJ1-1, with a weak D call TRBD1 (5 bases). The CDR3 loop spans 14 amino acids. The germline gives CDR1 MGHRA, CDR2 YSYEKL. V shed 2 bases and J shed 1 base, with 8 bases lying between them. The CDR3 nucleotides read TGCGCCAGCAGCCAATTTACAGGGAACACTGAAGCTTTCTTT. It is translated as CASSQFTGNTEAFF.

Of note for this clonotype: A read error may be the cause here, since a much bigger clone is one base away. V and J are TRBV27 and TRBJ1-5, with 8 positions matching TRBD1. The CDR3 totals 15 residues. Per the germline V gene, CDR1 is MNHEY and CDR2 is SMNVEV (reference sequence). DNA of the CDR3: TGTGCCAGCAGTTTAATGGCAGGGGGCAATCTGCCCCAGCATTTT. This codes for CASSLMAGGNLPQHF.

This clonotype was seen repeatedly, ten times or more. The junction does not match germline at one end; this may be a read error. CDR3 loop: CASSYGPTSGTLF. Here the CDR3 DNA reads TGTGCCAGCAGTTACGGTCCGACTAGCGGGACGCTCTTC. The chain employs TRBV6-5 and TRBJ2-1; 11 bases match TRBD2. The CDR3 covers 13 residues. The germline gives CDR1 MNHEY, CDR2 SVGAGI.

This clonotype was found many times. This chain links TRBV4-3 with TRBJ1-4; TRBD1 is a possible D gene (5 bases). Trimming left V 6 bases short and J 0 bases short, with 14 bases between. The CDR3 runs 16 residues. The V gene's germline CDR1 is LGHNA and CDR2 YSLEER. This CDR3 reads CASRAGGSATNEKLFF. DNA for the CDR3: TGCGCCAGCAGAGCTGGGGGGAGTGCAACTAATGAAAAACTGTTTTTT.

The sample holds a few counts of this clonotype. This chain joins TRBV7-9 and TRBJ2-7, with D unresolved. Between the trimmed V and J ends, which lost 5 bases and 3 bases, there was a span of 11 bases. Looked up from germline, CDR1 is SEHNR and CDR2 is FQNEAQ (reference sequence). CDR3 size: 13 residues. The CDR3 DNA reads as TGTGCCAGCAGCCCCAGGCAGAGCTACGAGCAGTACTTC. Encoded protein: CASSPRQSYEQYF.

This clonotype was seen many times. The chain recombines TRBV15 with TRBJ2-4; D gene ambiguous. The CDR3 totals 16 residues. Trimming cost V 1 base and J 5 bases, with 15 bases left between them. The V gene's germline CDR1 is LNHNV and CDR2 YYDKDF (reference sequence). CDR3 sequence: CATSRGFGGQENIQYF. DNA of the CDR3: TGTGCCACCAGCAGAGGGTTTGGTGGGCAGGAAAACATTCAGTACTTC.

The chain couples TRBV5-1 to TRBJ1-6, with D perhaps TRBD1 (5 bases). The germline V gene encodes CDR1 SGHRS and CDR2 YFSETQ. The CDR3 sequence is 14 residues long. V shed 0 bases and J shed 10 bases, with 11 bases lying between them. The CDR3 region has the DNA TGCGCCAGCAGCTTGGAGGGGTTCCAATCACCCCTCCACTTT. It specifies CASSLEGFQSPLHF.

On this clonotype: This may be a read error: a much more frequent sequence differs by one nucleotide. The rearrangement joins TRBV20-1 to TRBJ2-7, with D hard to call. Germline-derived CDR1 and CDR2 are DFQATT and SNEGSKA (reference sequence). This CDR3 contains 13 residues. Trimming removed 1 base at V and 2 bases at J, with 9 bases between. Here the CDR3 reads CSARGQATYEQYF. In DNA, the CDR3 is TGCAGTGCTAGAGGGCAAGCCACCTACGAGCAGTACTTC.

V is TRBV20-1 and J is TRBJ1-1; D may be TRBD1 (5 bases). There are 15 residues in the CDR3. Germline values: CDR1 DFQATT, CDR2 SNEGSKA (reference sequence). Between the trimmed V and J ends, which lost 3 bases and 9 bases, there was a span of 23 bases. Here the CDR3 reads CSASIHDVDPGKAFF. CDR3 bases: TGCAGTGCTAGCATCCACGACGTCGACCCAGGGAAAGCTTTCTTT.

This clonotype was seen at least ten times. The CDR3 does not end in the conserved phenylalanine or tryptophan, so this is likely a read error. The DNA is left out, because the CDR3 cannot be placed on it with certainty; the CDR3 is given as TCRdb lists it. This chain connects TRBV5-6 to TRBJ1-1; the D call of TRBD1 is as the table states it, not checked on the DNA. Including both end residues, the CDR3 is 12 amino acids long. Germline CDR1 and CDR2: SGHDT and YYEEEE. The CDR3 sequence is CASSLVGVESWA.

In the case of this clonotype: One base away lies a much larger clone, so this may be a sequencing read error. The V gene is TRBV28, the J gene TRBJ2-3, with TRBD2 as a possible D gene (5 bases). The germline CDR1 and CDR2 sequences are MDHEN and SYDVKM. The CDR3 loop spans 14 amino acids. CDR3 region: CASKRPASTDTHYF. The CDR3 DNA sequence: TGTGCCAGCAAACGTCCGGCTAGCACAGATACGCATTATTTT.

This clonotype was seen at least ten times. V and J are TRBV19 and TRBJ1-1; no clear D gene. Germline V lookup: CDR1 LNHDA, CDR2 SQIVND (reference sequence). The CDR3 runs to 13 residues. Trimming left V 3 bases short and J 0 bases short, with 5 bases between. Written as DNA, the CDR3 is TGTGCCAGTAGTATCTCCTTGAACACTGAAGCTTTCTTT. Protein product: CASSISLNTEAFF.

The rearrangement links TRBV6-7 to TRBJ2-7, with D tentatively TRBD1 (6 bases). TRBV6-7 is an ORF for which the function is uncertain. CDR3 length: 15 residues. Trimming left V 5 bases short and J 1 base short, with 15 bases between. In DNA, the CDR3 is TGTGCCAGCAGTGTTCGACAGGCCCTATCCTACGAGCAGTACTTC. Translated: CASSVRQALSYEQYF.

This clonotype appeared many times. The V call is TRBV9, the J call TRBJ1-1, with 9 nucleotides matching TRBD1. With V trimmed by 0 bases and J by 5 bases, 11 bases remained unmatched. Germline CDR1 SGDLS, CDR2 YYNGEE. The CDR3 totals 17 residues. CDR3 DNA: TGTGCCAGCAGCGTAGATACAGGGGGCCCACTCGGGACTGAAGCTTTCTTT. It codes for CASSVDTGGPLGTEAFF. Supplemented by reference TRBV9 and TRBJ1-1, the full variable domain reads DSGVTQTPKHLITATGQRVTLRCSPRSGDLSVYWYQQSLDQGLQFLIQYYNGEERAKGNILERFSAQQFPDLHSELNLSSLELGDSALYFCASSVDTGGPLGTEAFFGQGTRLTVV.

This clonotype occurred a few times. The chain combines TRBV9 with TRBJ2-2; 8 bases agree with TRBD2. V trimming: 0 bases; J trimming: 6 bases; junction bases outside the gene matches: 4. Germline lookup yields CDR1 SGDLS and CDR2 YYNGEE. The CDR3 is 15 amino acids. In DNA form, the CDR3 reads TGTGCCAGCAGCGTAGCAGCGGGAGAGGCCGGGGAGCTGTTTTTT. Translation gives CASSVAAGEAGELFF.

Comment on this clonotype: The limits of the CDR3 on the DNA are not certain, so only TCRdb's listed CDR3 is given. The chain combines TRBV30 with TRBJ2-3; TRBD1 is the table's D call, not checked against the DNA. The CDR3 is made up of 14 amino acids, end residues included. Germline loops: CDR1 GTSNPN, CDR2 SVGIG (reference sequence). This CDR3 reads CAWSVGGGTDTLYF.

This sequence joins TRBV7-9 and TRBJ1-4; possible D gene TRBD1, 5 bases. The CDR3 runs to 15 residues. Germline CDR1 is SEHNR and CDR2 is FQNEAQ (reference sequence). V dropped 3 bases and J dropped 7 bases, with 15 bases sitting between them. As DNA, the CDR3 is TGTGCCAGCAGCTTTGTTTCCACCGGGGGTGAAAAACTGTTTTTT. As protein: CASSFVSTGGEKLFF. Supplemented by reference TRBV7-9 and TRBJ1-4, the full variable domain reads DTGVSQNPRHKITKRGQNVTFRCDPISEHNRLYWYRQTLGQGPEFLTYFQNEAQLEKSRLLSDRFSAERPKGSFSTLEIQRTEQGDSAMYLCASSFVSTGGEKLFFGSGTQLSVL.

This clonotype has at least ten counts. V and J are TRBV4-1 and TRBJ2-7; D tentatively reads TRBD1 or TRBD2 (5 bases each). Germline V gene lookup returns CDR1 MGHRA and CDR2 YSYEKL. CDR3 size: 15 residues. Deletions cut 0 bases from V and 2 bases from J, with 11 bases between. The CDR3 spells CASSQDPWGTYEQYF. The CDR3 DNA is TGCGCCAGCAGCCAAGATCCATGGGGGACCTACGAGCAGTACTTC.

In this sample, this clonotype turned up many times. The CDR3 protein is CASSSFDYGYTF. In nucleotides, the CDR3 is TGTGCCAGCAGCTCGTTCGACTATGGCTACACCTTC. The V gene is TRBV5-4, the J gene TRBJ1-2; D is unclear. The CDR3 is made up of 12 amino acids. V gave up 3 bases and J gave up 3 bases, with 6 bases separating them. Per germline, CDR1 SGHNT and CDR2 YYREEE (reference sequence).